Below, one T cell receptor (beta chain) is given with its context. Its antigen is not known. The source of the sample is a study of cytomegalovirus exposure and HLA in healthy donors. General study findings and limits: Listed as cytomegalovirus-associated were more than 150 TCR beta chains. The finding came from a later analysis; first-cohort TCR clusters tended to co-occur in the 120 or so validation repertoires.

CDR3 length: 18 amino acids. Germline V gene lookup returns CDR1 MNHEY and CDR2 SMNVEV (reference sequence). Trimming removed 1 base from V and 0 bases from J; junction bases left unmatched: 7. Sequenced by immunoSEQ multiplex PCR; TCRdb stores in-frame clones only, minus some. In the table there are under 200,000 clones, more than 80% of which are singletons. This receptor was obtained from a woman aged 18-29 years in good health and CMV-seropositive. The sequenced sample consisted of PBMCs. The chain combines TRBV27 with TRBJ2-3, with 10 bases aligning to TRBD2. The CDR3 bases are TGTGCCAGCAGTTTATGGGGAGGACTAGCGGCTAGCACAGATACGCAGTATTTT. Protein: CASSLWGGLAASTDTQYF.